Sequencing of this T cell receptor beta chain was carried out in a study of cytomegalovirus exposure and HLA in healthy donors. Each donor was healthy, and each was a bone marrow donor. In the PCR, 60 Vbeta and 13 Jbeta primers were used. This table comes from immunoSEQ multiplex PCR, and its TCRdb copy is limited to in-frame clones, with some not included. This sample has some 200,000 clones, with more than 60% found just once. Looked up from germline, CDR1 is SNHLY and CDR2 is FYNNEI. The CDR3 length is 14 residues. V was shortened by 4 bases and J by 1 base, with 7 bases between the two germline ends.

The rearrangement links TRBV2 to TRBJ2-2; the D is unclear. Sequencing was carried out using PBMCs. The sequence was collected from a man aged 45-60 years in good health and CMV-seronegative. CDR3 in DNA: TGTGCCAGCAGTGGCCCGCGGAACACCGGGGAGCTGTTTTTT. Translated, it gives CASSGPRNTGELFF.